The T cell receptor beta chain under discussion was sequenced for a study of a mutant IDH1 vaccine in newly diagnosed glioma (dated by TCRdb to the early 2020s). In terms of the full investigation: Eight vaccinations were administered to patients in weeks 1, 3, 5, 7, 11, 15, 19 and 23, corresponding to visits V03 through V10. The roughly 33 treated patients were approximately 60% male and around 40% female, with a mean age of approximately 40 years. Prior to enrollment, patients had been given standard therapy consisting of radiotherapy alone, temozolomide alone, or radiochemotherapy with temozolomide, with the combination given to most patients. Peripheral blood samples were drawn at six visits, namely V03 (baseline), V05, V07, V10, V12 and V13. Vaccination began 4-6 weeks after radiotherapy alone, or alongside temozolomide cycles in the chemotherapy-containing groups. For exploratory analyses, fewer than 30 treated patients had longitudinal TCRB deep sequencing done wherever samples were available. What the work shows at the level of the full study, not this receptor alone: Changes in the top peripheral T cell clonotypes picked up by TCRB sequencing did not appear to be linked to pseudoprogression. According to the authors, sample limitations meant that analyses of patient blood samples could not be reproduced. Immune responses induced by the vaccine were seen in over 80% of patients across multiple MHC alleles. Availability determined which PBMC samples were chosen for TCRB deep sequencing.

As regards this clone: The target of this receptor is not known. Base qualities are not provided; no much larger clone lies one nucleotide away.

Libraries were prepared through the immunoSEQ multiplex PCR assay. The hsTCRB Kit was used according to the manufacturer's protocol to amplify rearranged TCR beta chain sequences. An Illumina MiSeq was used to sequence the TCRB libraries. Concerning the study's data processing: Demultiplexing, trimming and gene mapping were performed with the kit vendor's proprietary platform. Not all clones reach the TCRdb copy of this immuneACCESS table, which keeps in-frame sequences only. Checked studies attribute under half of the gap to unresolved V genes and leave the rest unexplained. That table gives V, J and clone size, and the DNA gave D and trimming. This sample has tens of thousands of clones in its table, and around three quarters of those were observed once. The ten largest clonotypes hold approximately 8% of the sample. The label giving this sample's time point can be read as: week 11, during vaccination. Every vaccine dose consisted of 300 ug of a 20-mer mutant IDH1 peptide in Montanide, administered subcutaneously together with topical imiquimod. Newly diagnosed WHO grade 3 or 4 IDH1-mutant astrocytomas showing loss of nuclear ATRX were present in the donors. The samples were drawn from NOA16, a multicentre, single-arm, open-label phase I trial in Germany that tested a mutant IDH1 peptide vaccine in humans for the first time. Genomic DNA for TCRB sequencing was extracted from EDTA blood using the DNeasy Blood and Tissue Kit.

Sequenced material: PBMCs, taken from a glioma patient whose treatment included an IDH1 peptide vaccine. This receptor was obtained from a man in his forties or fifties with glioma.

The CDR3 corresponds to CASSRDRQETQYF. The DNA sequence is TGTGCCAGCAGCCGAGACAGACAAGAGACCCAGTACTTC. This chain joins TRBV13 to TRBJ2-5; TRBD1 is perhaps the D gene, given 5 matching bases. The CDR3 spans 13 residues, from the cysteine through the phenylalanine. Only the CDR3 portion is preserved as DNA: 39 bases, with reading frame beginning at the first base. The junction shows trimming of 5 bases on V and 2 bases on J, plus 9 bases between the germline ends. CDR1 PRHDT and CDR2 FYEKMQ are derived from the germline V gene (reference sequence). Extended through the reference TRBV13 and TRBJ2-5 proteins, this CDR3 yields the full variable domain: AAGVIQSPRHLIKEKRETATLKCYPIPRHDTVYWYQQGPGQDPQFLISFYEKMQSDKGSIPDRFSAQQFSDYHSELNMSSLELGDSALYFCASSRDRQETQYFGPGTRLLVL.